These 12 T cell receptor beta chains originate from one sample sequenced in a study of sequential checkpoint blockade in melanoma. Treatment noted: randomized to nivolumab then ipilimumab (arm A) or the reverse (arm B). The protocol was immunoSEQ multiplex PCR, while the TCRdb copy is restricted to in-frame clones and leaves out a portion. The table includes under 40,000 clones, roughly 90% detected once. The sequencing here drew on CD8+ T cells sorted from blood (inferred from file names), taken from a patient given nivolumab and ipilimumab in sequence. The source is a human donor with melanoma.

The chain has TRBV28 and TRBJ1-2, with no clear D. The CDR3 has 13 amino acids. Trimming removed 3 bases at V and 8 bases at J, with 13 bases between. Germline values: CDR1 MDHEN, CDR2 SYDVKM. The CDR3 sequence: CASSFVIPRGYTF. The CDR3 DNA reads as TGTGCCAGCAGTTTCGTGATCCCTAGGGGCTACACCTTC.

The chain carries TRBV4-3 and TRBJ1-2, with 8 bases identical to TRBD1. The V gene's germline CDR1 is LGHNA and CDR2 YSLEER. V was clipped by 0 bases and J by 1 base; unmatched bases: 7. The CDR3 contains 17 residues. The CDR3 region has the DNA TGCGCCAGCAGCCAAGACGGCAGGGGGCCGCATAACTATGGCTACACCTTC. Encoded protein: CASSQDGRGPHNYGYTF.

This chain joins TRBV5-1 and TRBJ2-1; 11 positions match TRBD2. The CDR3 has 18 residues. CDR1 SGHRS and CDR2 YFSETQ come from the germline V gene. V trimming: 3 bases; J trimming: 3 bases; junction bases outside the gene matches: 11. As DNA, the CDR3 is TGCGCCAGCAGCTCGGGCTCTAAACTAGCGGGGGACTACAATGAGCAGTTCTTC. Protein sequence: CASSSGSKLAGDYNEQFF.

The chain carries TRBV6-5 and TRBJ2-5; TRBD2 agrees at 14 bases. The V segment lost 0 bases and the J segment 13 bases; nucleotides outside the gene matches: 7. Per germline, CDR1 MNHEY and CDR2 SVGAGI. This CDR3 is built from 15 residues. This CDR3 reads CASSYSGLAGAWWYF. DNA of the CDR3: TGTGCCAGCAGTTACTCGGGACTAGCGGGGGCTTGGTGGTACTTC.

In its sample, this clone was seen a few times. The J gene is TRBJ1-2, the V gene TRBV7-9; D is unresolved. Trimming took off 2 bases at V and 6 bases at J, with 7 bases between the two ends. CDR3 length: 12 amino acids. CDR1 is SEHNR and CDR2 is FQNEAQ in the germline V gene (reference sequence). CDR3 amino acids: CASSLYRDGYTF. CDR3 bases: TGTGCCAGCAGCTTATATCGGGATGGCTACACCTTC.

The chain employs TRBV21-1 and TRBJ2-3; the table's D gene call, TRBD1, was not cross checked with the DNA. TRBV21-1 is deemed a pseudogene. The CDR3 is 14 residues long. CDR3 loop: CASSKNRASDTQYF. CDR3 coding DNA: TGTGCCAGCAGCAAAAACAGGGCCTCAGATACGCAGTATTTT.

This clone is termed medium-sized. The rearrangement uses TRBV28 and TRBJ2-3; the D is unclear. The CDR3 has 13 residues. Between the trimmed V and J ends, which lost 7 bases and 6 bases, there was a span of 14 bases. Per germline, CDR1 MDHEN and CDR2 SYDVKM. For the CDR3, the DNA is TGTGCCAGCACCCTCTCGGTCGCTGATACGCAGTATTTT. Amino acid sequence: CASTLSVADTQYF. Together with reference TRBV28 and TRBJ2-3, the CDR3 gives the full variable domain: DVKVTQSSRYLVKRTGEKVFLECVQDMDHENMFWYRQDPGLGLRLIYFSYDVKMKEKGDIPEGYSVSREKKERFSLILESASTNQTSMYLCASTLSVADTQYFGPGTRLTVL.

The CDR3 DNA follows: TGTGCCAGCAGTACGCTAGCGGGAGGTTCAGATACGCAGTATTTT. This translates into CASSTLAGGSDTQYF. The chain recombines TRBV6-1 with TRBJ2-3; TRBD2 matches 11 bases. V gave up 5 bases and J gave up 4 bases; unmatched junction bases: 5. The germline V gene has CDR1 MNHNS and CDR2 SASEGT. The CDR3 has 15 residues.

The gene calls are TRBV7-2 and TRBJ1-5, with TRBD1 as a possible D gene (5 bases). Germline CDR1 is SGHTA and CDR2 is FQGNSA. The CDR3 totals 12 residues. Trimming removed 3 bases from V and 6 bases from J, with 6 bases in between. The CDR3 here is CASSLQGQPQHF. Written as DNA, the CDR3 is TGTGCCAGCAGCTTGCAGGGTCAGCCCCAGCATTTT.

The gene calls are TRBV7-9 and TRBJ1-2; the match to TRBD1 covers 7 bases. The length of the CDR3 is 13 residues. CDR1 is SEHNR and CDR2 is FQNEAQ in the germline V gene (reference sequence). Germline trimming cut 4 bases from V and 4 bases from J; bases unmatched to any gene: 3. The CDR3 is CASSWDRTYGYTF. The CDR3 DNA follows: TGTGCCAGCAGCTGGGACAGAACCTATGGCTACACCTTC.

J is TRBJ1-1 and V is TRBV28, with D perhaps TRBD1 (6 bases). Trimming left V 1 base short and J 5 bases short, with 11 bases between. CDR1 is MDHEN and CDR2 is SYDVKM in the germline V gene. The CDR3 is 14 amino acids. Written as DNA, the CDR3 is TGTGCCAGCAGTTTATTCAGGGGTGGGACTGAAGCTTTCTTT. Encoded protein: CASSLFRGGTEAFF.

The chain has TRBV11-2 and TRBJ2-5; tentatively, D is TRBD2 (6 bases). V gave up 5 bases and J gave up 7 bases, with 26 bases separating them. There are 17 residues in the CDR3. Germline values: CDR1 SGHAT, CDR2 FQNNGV. CDR3 protein: CASSPPERGWPGGTQYF. In nucleotides, the CDR3 is TGTGCCAGCAGCCCCCCTGAACGGGGGTGGCCCGGGGGGACCCAGTACTTC.